The count of the clone carrying this T cell receptor beta chain is one. Its target is not known. The sample is drawn from a study of OX40 agonist ivuxolimab in advanced cancers. Turning to the study itself: From about 23 to 85 years was the age range, with a mean of roughly 64 years, and approximately 84% were male. Overall study results and limits: Partial responders at 0.1-3.0 mg/kg had among the lowest clonal expansion. Among some nonresponders, normalized T-cell clonal expansion was also low.

The V and J ends lost 3 bases and 5 bases respectively, with 7 bases between them. The CDR3 extends over 12 amino acids. Germline CDR1 LNHDA, CDR2 SQIVND (reference sequence). Repertoires were generated with immunoSEQ multiplex PCR, while TCRdb's copy carries only in-frame clones and drops some. The data show 95,000 to 150,000 clones, just under 95% seen once. The rearrangement joins TRBV19 to TRBJ1-1; D remains unclear. The source was CD4+ or CD8+ T cells sorted from blood, collected in a trial of the OX40 agonist ivuxolimab. The receptor comes from an adult with an advanced solid tumor such as melanoma, head and neck, liver or kidney cancer. CDR3 DNA sequence: TGTGCCAGTAGTATGGTTGGGACTGAAGCTTTCTTT. Encoded protein: CASSMVGTEAFF. Based on the CDR3 plus reference TRBV19 and TRBJ1-1, the full variable domain is DGGITQSPKYLFRKEGQNVTLSCEQNLNHDAMYWYRQDPGQGLRLIYYSQIVNDFQKGDIAEGYSVSREKKESFPLTVTSAQKNPTAFYLCASSMVGTEAFFGQGTRLTVV.